This TCR beta chain came from a study of Ad26.COV2.S vaccination and SARS-CoV-2 variants. Study at large: Doses of Ad26.COV2.S were injected into muscle once or twice, 56 days apart.

Produced via immunoSEQ multiplex PCR; TCRdb's table is partial and in-frame only. Among roughly 400,000 clones listed, 92% were seen once. The sample's treatment: over 15 received Ad26.COV2.S at low or high dose, single or two shots; about 5 received placebo; per-sample allocation not given. Sampling happened 63 days after the first vaccine or placebo injection. Cohort 1b enrolled adults aged 18-55 years in Boston. As its vector, the vaccine had Ad26, which expressed Wuhan-strain SARS-CoV-2 spike. V lost 6 bases to trimming and J lost 6 bases; unmatched junction nucleotides: 7. Germline V gene lookup returns CDR1 SNHLY and CDR2 FYNNEI. The CDR3 spans 14 residues.

Source: peripheral blood, taken in a trial of Ad26.COV2.S vaccine versus placebo. This chain uses TRBV2 with TRBJ1-5; 8 bases map to TRBD1. The receptor was derived from a person aged 18-65 years who received the Ad26.COV2.S COVID-19 vaccine or a placebo. The CDR3 reads CASSTTGGPQPQHF. CDR3 bases: TGTGCCAGCAGCACCACAGGGGGTCCTCAGCCCCAGCATTTT. The whole variable domain, filled in from reference TRBV2 and TRBJ1-5, reads EPEVTQTPSHQVTQMGQEVILRCVPISNHLYFYWYRQILGQKVEFLVSFYNNEISEKSEIFDDQFSVERPDGSNFTLKIRSTKLEDSAMYFCASSTTGGPQPQHFGDGTRLSIL.